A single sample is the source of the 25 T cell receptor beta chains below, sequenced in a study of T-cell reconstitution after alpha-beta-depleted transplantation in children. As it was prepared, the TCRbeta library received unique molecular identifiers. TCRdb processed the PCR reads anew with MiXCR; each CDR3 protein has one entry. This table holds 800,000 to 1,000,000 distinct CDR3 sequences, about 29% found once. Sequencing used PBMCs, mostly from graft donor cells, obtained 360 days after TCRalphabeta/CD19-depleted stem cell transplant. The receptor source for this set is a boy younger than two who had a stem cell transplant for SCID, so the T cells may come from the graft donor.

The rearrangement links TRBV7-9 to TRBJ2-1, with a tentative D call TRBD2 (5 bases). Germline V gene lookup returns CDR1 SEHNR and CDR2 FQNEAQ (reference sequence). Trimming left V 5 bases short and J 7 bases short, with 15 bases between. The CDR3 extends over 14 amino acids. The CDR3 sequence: CASSPSGSGNEQFF. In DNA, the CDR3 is TGTGCCAGCAGCCCTAGTGGTTCGGGGAATGAGCAGTTCTTC.

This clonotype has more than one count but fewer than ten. The CDR3 here is CASSQFRGGNSGNTIYF. In DNA form, the CDR3 reads TGCGCCAGCAGCCAATTTCGAGGGGGCAACTCTGGAAACACCATATATTTT. This chain uses TRBV4-1 with TRBJ1-3, with TRBD1 matching 7 bases. V shed 2 bases and J 0 bases; nucleotides not matched to a gene: 7. This CDR3 contains 17 residues. Germline V gene sequence: CDR1 MGHRA, CDR2 YSYEKL.

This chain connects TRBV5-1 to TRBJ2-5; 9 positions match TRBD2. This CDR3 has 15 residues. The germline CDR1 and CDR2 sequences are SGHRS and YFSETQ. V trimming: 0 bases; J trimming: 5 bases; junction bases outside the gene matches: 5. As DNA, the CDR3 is TGCGCCAGCAGCTTGGCCGGGACTAGCTTCGAGACCCAGTACTTC. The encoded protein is CASSLAGTSFETQYF. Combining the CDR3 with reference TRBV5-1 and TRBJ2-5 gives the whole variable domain KAGVTQTPRYLIKTRGQQVTLSCSPISGHRSVSWYQQTPGQGLQFLFEYFSETQRNKGNFPGRFSGRQFSNSRSEMNVSTLELGDSALYLCASSLAGTSFETQYFGPGTRLLVL.

The CDR3: CASSGVTGGETQYF. The CDR3 DNA reads as TGTGCCAGCAGCGGCGTTACAGGGGGAGAGACCCAGTACTTC. This chain uses TRBV9 with TRBJ2-5; 8 bases fit TRBD1. The V segment lost 3 bases and the J segment 4 bases; nucleotides outside the gene matches: 5. From germline, CDR1 is SGDLS and CDR2 YYNGEE. The CDR3 totals 14 residues.

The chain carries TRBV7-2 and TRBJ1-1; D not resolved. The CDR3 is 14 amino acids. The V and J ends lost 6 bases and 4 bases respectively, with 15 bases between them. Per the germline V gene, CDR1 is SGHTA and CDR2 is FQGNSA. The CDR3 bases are TGTGCCAGCAGATTCACGGGCGGTGGCACTGAAGCTTTCTTT. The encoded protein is CASRFTGGGTEAFF. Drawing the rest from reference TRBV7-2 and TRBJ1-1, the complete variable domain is GAGVSQSPSNKVTEKGKDVELRCDPISGHTALYWYRQSLGQGLEFLIYFQGNSAPDKSGLPSDRFSAERTGGSVSTLTIQRTQQEDSAVYLCASRFTGGGTEAFFGQGTRLTVV.

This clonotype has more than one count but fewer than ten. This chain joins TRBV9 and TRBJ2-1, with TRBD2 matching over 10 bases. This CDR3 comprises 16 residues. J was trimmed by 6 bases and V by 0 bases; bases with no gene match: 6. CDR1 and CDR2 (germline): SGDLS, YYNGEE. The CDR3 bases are TGTGCCAGCAGCGTAGTCAGCGGGGGGGCCATCAATGAGCAGTTCTTC. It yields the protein CASSVVSGGAINEQFF.

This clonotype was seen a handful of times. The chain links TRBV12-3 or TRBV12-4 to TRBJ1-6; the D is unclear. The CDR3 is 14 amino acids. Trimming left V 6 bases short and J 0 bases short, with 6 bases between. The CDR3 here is CASRYSSYNSPLHF. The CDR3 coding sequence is TGTGCCAGCAGATACAGCTCCTATAATTCACCCCTCCACTTT.

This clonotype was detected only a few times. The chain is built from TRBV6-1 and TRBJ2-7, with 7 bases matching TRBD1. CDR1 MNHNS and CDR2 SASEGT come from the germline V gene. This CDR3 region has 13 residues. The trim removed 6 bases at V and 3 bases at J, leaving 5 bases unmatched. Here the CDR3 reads CASRRGPFYEQYF. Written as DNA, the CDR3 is TGTGCCAGCAGAAGGGGGCCCTTCTACGAGCAGTACTTC.

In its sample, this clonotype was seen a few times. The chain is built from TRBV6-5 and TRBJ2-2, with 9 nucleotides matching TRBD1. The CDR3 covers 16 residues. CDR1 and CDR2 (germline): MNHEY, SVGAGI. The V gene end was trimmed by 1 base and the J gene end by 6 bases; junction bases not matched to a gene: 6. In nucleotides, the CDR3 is TGTGCCAGCAGTTACTGGGGGACAGGGAGGTCCGGGGAGCTGTTTTTT. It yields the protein CASSYWGTGRSGELFF.

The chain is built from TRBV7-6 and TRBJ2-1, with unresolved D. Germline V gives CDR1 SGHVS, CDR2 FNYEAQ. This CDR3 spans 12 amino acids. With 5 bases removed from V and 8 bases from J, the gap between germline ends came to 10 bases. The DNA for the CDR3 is TGTGCCAGCAGCATGTTAACCCATGAGCAGTTCTTC. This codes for CASSMLTHEQFF.

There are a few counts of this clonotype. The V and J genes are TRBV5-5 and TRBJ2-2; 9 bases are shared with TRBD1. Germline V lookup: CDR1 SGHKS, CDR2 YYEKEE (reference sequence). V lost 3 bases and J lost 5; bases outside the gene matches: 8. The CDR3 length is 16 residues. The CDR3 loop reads CASSSWTGVKTGELFF. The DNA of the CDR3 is TGTGCCAGCAGCTCGTGGACAGGGGTTAAAACCGGGGAGCTGTTTTTT.

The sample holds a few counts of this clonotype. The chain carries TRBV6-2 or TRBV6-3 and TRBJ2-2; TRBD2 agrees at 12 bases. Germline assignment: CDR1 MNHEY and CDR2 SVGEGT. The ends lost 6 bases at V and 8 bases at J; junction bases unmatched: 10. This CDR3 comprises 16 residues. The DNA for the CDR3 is TGTGCCAGCAGCCCTCGACTAGCGGGGGCCTCGGGGGAGCTGTTTTTT. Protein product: CASSPRLAGASGELFF.

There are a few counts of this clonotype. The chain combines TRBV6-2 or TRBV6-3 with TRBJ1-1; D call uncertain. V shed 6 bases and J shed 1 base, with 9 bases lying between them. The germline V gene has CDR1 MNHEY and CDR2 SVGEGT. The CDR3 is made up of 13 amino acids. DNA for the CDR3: TGTGCCAGCAGAGTGACACGGAACACTGAAGCTTTCTTT. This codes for CASRVTRNTEAFF.

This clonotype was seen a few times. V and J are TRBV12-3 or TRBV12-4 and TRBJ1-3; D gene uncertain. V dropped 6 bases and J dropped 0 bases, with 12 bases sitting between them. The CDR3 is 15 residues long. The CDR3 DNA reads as TGTGCCAGCAGCCAAGGGCGGCACTCTGGAAACACCATATATTTT. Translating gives CASSQGRHSGNTIYF.

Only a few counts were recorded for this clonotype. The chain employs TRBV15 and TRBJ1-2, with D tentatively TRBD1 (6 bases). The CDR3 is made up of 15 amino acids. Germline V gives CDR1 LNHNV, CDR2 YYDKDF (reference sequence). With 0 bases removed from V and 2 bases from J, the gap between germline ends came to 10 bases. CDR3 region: CATSRERGGNYGYTF. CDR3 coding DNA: TGTGCCACCAGCAGAGAGAGAGGGGGAAACTATGGCTACACCTTC.

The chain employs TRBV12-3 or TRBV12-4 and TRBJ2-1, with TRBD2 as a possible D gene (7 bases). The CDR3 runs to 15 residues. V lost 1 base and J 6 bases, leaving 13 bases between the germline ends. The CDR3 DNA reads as TGTGCCAGCAGTTTAGAAGGGGGGGCGGGCAATGAGCAGTTCTTC. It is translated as CASSLEGGAGNEQFF.

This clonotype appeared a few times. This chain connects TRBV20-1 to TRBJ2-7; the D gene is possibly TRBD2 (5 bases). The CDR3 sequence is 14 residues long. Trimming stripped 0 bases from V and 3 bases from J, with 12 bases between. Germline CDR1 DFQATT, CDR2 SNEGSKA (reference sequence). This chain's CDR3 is CSARDRYGNYEQYF. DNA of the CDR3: TGCAGTGCTAGAGATAGATACGGGAACTACGAGCAGTACTTC.

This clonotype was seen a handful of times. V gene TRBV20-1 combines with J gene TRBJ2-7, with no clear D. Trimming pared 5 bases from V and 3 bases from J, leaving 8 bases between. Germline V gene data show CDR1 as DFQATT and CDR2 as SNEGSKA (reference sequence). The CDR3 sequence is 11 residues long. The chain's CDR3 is CSASALYEQYF. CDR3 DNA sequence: TGCAGTGCTTCGGCACTCTACGAGCAGTACTTC.

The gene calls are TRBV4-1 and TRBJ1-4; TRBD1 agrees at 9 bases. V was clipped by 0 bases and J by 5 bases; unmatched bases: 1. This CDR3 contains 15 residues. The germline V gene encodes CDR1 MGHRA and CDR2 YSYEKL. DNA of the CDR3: TGCGCCAGCAGCCAAGACGGGACAGGGAATGAAAAACTGTTTTTT. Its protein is CASSQDGTGNEKLFF.

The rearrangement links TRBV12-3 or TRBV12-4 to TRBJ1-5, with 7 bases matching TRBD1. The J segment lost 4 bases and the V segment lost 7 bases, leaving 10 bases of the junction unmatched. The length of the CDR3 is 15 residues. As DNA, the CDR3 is TGTGCCAGCACCAAACGGGACAGCCTTAATCAGCCCCAGCATTTT. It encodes CASTKRDSLNQPQHF.

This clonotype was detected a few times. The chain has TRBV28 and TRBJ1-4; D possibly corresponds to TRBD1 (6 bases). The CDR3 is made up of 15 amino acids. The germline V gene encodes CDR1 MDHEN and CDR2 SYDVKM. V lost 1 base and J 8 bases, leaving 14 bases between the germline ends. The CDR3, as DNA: TGTGCCAGCAGTTTATACGGCAGGGGAGACGAAAAACTGTTTTTT. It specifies CASSLYGRGDEKLFF.

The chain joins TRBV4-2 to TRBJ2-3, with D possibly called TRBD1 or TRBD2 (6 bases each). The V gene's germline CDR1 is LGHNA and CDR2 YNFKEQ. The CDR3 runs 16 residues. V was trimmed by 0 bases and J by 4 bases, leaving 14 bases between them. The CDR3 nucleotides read TGTGCCAGCAGCCAAGATCGGGGGCCGGGAGCAGATACGCAGTATTTT. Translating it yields CASSQDRGPGADTQYF.

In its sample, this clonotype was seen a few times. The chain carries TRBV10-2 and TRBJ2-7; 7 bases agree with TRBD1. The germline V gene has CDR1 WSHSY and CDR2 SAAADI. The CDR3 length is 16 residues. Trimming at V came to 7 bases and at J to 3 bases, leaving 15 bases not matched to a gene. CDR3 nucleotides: TGCGCCAGCACCCTCCAGACCTCGGGACAGTTCTACGAGCAGTACTTC. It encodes CASTLQTSGQFYEQYF.

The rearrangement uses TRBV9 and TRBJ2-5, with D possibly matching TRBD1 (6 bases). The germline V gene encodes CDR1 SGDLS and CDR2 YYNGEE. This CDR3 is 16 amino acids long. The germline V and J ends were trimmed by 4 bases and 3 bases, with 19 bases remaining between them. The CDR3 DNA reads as TGTGCCAGCAGCCCCCTGCAGGGACAAGACGAAGAGACCCAGTACTTC. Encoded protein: CASSPLQGQDEETQYF.

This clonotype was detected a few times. The CDR3 region is CASSSLRTGGMNTEAFF. CDR3 coding DNA: TGTGCCAGCAGCTCTTTACGGACAGGGGGGATGAACACTGAAGCTTTCTTT. The chain joins TRBV7-9 to TRBJ1-1; 10 bases match TRBD1. J lost 0 bases, V lost 4 bases, and 8 bases had no gene match. This CDR3 has 17 amino acids. Germline V gene sequence: CDR1 SEHNR, CDR2 FQNEAQ (reference sequence).